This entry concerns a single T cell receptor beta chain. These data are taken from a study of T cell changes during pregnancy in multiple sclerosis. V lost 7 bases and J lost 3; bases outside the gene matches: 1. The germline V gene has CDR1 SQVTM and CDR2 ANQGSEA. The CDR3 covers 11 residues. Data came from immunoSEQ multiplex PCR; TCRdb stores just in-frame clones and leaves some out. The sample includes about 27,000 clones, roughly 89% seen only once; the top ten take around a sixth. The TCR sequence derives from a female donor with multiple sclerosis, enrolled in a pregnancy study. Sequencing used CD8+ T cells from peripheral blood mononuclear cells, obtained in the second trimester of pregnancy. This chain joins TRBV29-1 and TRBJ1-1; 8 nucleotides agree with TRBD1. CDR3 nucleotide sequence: TGCAGCGGGACAGGGTACACTGAAGCTTTCTTT. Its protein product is CSGTGYTEAFF. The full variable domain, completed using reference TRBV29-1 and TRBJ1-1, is SAVISQKPSRDICQRGTSLTIQCQVDSQVTMMFWYRQQPGQSLTLIATANQGSEATYESGFVIDKFPISRPNLTFSTLTVSNMSPEDSSIYLCSGTGYTEAFFGQGTRLTVV.